This entry is about one T cell receptor (beta chain). These data belong to a study of blood T cells in healthy people across ages. CDR3 length: 13 amino acids. Germline CDR1 and CDR2: DFQATT and SNEGSKA (reference sequence). Unmatched junction bases numbered 7, after V lost 0 bases and J lost 13 bases. PCR was performed a second time for roughly 7 to 12 cycles using a sample-barcoded 5' primer and a J-beta primer mix. A template-switch adaptor containing 12 random nucleotides labeled each cDNA molecule. One entry per CDR3 protein results from TCRdb running MiXCR on the 5' RACE reads. The sample holds around 650,000 distinct CDR3 sequences, around 38% seen once.

The chain combines TRBV20-1 with TRBJ2-4; TRBD2 matches 9 bases. The source material was blood. The receptor was isolated from an elderly man in good health. The CDR3 region is CSARDGQREVQYF. The CDR3, as DNA: TGCAGTGCTAGAGATGGACAGCGGGAGGTGCAGTACTTC.